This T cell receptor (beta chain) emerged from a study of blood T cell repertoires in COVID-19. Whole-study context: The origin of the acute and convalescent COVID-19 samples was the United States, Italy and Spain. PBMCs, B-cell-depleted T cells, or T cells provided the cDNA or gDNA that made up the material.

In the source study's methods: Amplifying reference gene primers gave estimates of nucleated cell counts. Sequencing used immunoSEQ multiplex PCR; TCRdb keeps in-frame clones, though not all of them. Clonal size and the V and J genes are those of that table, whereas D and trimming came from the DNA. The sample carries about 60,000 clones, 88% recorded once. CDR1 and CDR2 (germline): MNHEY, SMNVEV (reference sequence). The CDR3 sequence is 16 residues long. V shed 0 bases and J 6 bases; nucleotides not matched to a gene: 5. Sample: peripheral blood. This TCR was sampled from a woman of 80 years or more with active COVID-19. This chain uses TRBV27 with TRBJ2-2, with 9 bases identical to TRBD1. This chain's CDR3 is CASSLSGTGRPGELFF. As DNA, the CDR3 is TGTGCCAGCAGTTTATCAGGGACAGGGAGGCCCGGGGAGCTGTTTTTT.